The rows below give T cell receptor beta chains drawn from one sample of a study of Ad26.COV2.S vaccination and SARS-CoV-2 variants. Produced via immunoSEQ multiplex PCR; TCRdb's table is partial and in-frame only. The sample contains hundreds of thousands of clones, about four fifths of which appear only once. The sequenced sample was peripheral blood, obtained in a trial of Ad26.COV2.S vaccine versus placebo. The source is a person aged 18 to 59 who received the Ad26.COV2.S COVID-19 vaccine or a placebo. Both conserved end residues are part of each CDR3. A D gene is named only where the DNA matches it firmly. A row's size may be missing; if present it is once, few, many or a size class.

J gene: TRBJ2-5
clone size: -
V gene: TRBV12-3/TRBV12-4
D gene: TRBD1
CDR3 protein: CASSHRGGETQYF
CDR3 DNA: TGTGCCAGCAGTCACAGGGGTGGGGAGACCCAGTACTTC

J gene: TRBJ2-7
clone size: -
V gene: TRBV6-2/TRBV6-3
D gene: -
CDR3 protein: CVSSPDFGEQYF
CDR3 DNA: TGTGTCAGCAGCCCAGATTTCGGCGAGCAGTACTTC

J gene: TRBJ2-7
clone size: -
V gene: TRBV6-5
D gene: -
CDR3 protein: CASSYSPGRQEQYF
CDR3 DNA: TGTGCCAGCAGTTACTCCCCAGGGCGGCAAGAGCAGTACTTC

J gene: TRBJ1-1
clone size: -
V gene: TRBV29-1
D gene: -
CDR3 protein: CSVGREEAVNTEAFF
CDR3 DNA: TGCAGCGTTGGAAGGGAAGAGGCGGTGAACACTGAAGCTTTCTTT

J gene: TRBJ1-2
clone size: -
V gene: TRBV27
D gene: -
CDR3 protein: CASSSSRDGGYTF
CDR3 DNA: TGTGCCAGCAGTTCTTCCAGGGATGGCGGCTACACCTTC

J gene: TRBJ2-5
clone size: few
V gene: TRBV15
D gene: TRBD2
CDR3 protein: CATSRREGTETQYF
CDR3 DNA: TGTGCCACCAGCAGAAGGGAGGGTACCGAGACCCAGTACTTC

J gene: TRBJ2-7
clone size: -
V gene: TRBV28
D gene: TRBD2
CDR3 protein: CASSPLGLGGEQYF
CDR3 DNA: TGTGCCAGCAGTCCCCTCGGACTAGGTGGCGAGCAGTACTTC

J gene: TRBJ1-2
clone size: -
V gene: TRBV7-2
D gene: -
CDR3 protein: CASSLGSGDWSYTF
CDR3 DNA: TGTGCCAGCAGCTTAGGCAGTGGGGACTGGAGCTACACCTTC

J gene: TRBJ1-2
clone size: -
V gene: TRBV5-1
D gene: -
CDR3 protein: CASSAAGGLYGYTF
CDR3 DNA: TGCGCCAGCAGCGCAGCGGGAGGTCTCTATGGCTACACCTTC

J gene: TRBJ1-3
clone size: few
V gene: TRBV7-9
D gene: TRBD1
CDR3 protein: CASSAGQAMPGNTIYF
CDR3 DNA: TGTGCCAGCAGCGCGGGACAGGCTATGCCTGGAAACACCATATATTTT

J gene: TRBJ1-1
clone size: -
V gene: TRBV7-9
D gene: -
CDR3 protein: CASSSTAGRGEAFF
CDR3 DNA: TGTGCCAGCAGCTCCACCGCGGGTCGAGGTGAAGCTTTCTTT

J gene: TRBJ1-2
clone size: -
V gene: TRBV5-4
D gene: -
CDR3 protein: CASSLAGPTYGYTF
CDR3 DNA: TGTGCCAGCAGCTTGGCGGGCCCGACCTATGGCTACACCTTC

J gene: TRBJ2-7
clone size: -
V gene: TRBV4-1
D gene: -
CDR3 protein: CASSPLSSYEQYF
CDR3 DNA: TGCGCCAGCAGCCCTCTTTCTTCTTACGAGCAGTACTTC

J gene: TRBJ2-2
clone size: -
V gene: TRBV10-1
D gene: -
CDR3 protein: CARGGGETGELFF
CDR3 DNA: TGCGCCAGAGGAGGAGGGGAAACCGGGGAGCTGTTTTTT

J gene: TRBJ2-5
clone size: -
V gene: TRBV7-9
D gene: TRBD1
CDR3 protein: CASSLGTGREETQYF
CDR3 DNA: TGTGCCAGCAGCTTAGGGACAGGGCGAGAAGAGACCCAGTACTTC

J gene: TRBJ2-5
clone size: -
V gene: TRBV21-1
D gene: -
CDR3 protein: CASILWRLAGGGKETQYF
CDR3 DNA: TGTGCCAGCATTCTTTGGCGCCTAGCGGGAGGTGGGAAAGAGACCCAGTACTTC

J gene: TRBJ2-3
clone size: -
V gene: TRBV5-1
D gene: TRBD2
CDR3 protein: CASSWVAGGSTDTQYF
CDR3 DNA: TGCGCCAGCAGCTGGGTAGCGGGGGGTAGCACAGATACGCAGTATTTT

J gene: TRBJ1-2
clone size: -
V gene: TRBV12-3/TRBV12-4
D gene: -
CDR3 protein: CASSQWTSDGYTF
CDR3 DNA: TGTGCCAGCAGCCAGTGGACCTCCGATGGCTACACCTTC

J gene: TRBJ2-1
clone size: -
V gene: TRBV7-2
D gene: TRBD2
CDR3 protein: CASSRNGLAGHNEQFF
CDR3 DNA: TGTGCCAGCAGCAGAAATGGACTAGCGGGCCACAATGAGCAGTTCTTC

J gene: TRBJ2-7
clone size: -
V gene: TRBV10-3
D gene: -
CDR3 protein: CAISDWGAEQYF
CDR3 DNA: TGTGCCATCAGTGACTGGGGCGCCGAGCAGTACTTC

J gene: TRBJ2-7
clone size: once
V gene: TRBV15
D gene: -
CDR3 protein: CATRAGTRYEQYF
CDR3 DNA: TGTGCCACCCGCGCCGGGACAAGATACGAGCAGTACTTC

J gene: TRBJ1-2
clone size: -
V gene: TRBV3-1/TRBV3-2
D gene: TRBD1
CDR3 protein: CASSHRQGAGGYTF
CDR3 DNA: TGTGCCAGCAGCCACCGACAGGGGGCGGGTGGCTACACCTTC

J gene: TRBJ2-1
clone size: -
V gene: TRBV5-1
D gene: TRBD2
CDR3 protein: CASSLAGRGDYNEQFF
CDR3 DNA: TGCGCCAGCAGCTTGGCAGGGCGGGGGGACTACAATGAGCAGTTCTTC

J gene: TRBJ2-1
clone size: -
V gene: TRBV7-9
D gene: -
CDR3 protein: CASSLGLFNEQFF
CDR3 DNA: TGTGCCAGCAGCTTAGGACTGTTCAATGAGCAGTTCTTC

J gene: TRBJ2-6
clone size: -
V gene: TRBV7-9
D gene: -
CDR3 protein: CASSFRAGANVLTF
CDR3 DNA: TGTGCCAGCAGCTTCAGGGCTGGGGCCAACGTCCTGACTTTC

J gene: TRBJ2-7
clone size: -
V gene: TRBV19
D gene: TRBD1
CDR3 protein: CASRDRDVGHEQYF
CDR3 DNA: TGTGCCAGTAGGGACAGGGACGTGGGTCACGAGCAGTACTTC

J gene: TRBJ1-5
clone size: -
V gene: TRBV24-1
D gene: -
CDR3 protein: CATSDLRRGTDQPQHF
CDR3 DNA: TGTGCCACCAGTGATTTGCGGAGAGGGACTGATCAGCCCCAGCATTTT

J gene: TRBJ1-1
clone size: -
V gene: TRBV3-1/TRBV3-2
D gene: -
CDR3 protein: CASSQEGWHTEAFF
CDR3 DNA: TGTGCCAGCAGCCAAGAAGGGTGGCACACTGAAGCTTTCTTT

J gene: TRBJ2-7
clone size: -
V gene: TRBV19
D gene: -
CDR3 protein: CASSIRGTEQYF
CDR3 DNA: TGTGCCAGTAGTATCAGAGGGACCGAGCAGTACTTC

J gene: TRBJ2-1
clone size: -
V gene: TRBV27
D gene: -
CDR3 protein: CASSRVGAYNEQFF
CDR3 DNA: TGTGCCAGCTCTCGGGTGGGAGCATACAATGAGCAGTTCTTC

J gene: TRBJ2-3
clone size: -
V gene: TRBV7-2
D gene: -
CDR3 protein: CASSSMWRGPIGDTQYF
CDR3 DNA: TGTGCCAGCAGCTCAATGTGGCGGGGGCCCATTGGCGATACGCAGTATTTT

J gene: TRBJ1-3
clone size: few
V gene: TRBV19
D gene: -
CDR3 protein: CASRTTASSGNTIYF
CDR3 DNA: TGTGCCAGTAGAACGACGGCTAGCTCTGGAAACACCATATATTTT

J gene: TRBJ1-2
clone size: -
V gene: TRBV21-1
D gene: -
CDR3 protein: CASSKEKDRGLRGYTF
CDR3 DNA: TGTGCCAGCAGCAAAGAAAAAGACAGGGGGCTGAGAGGCTACACCTTC

J gene: TRBJ2-7
clone size: -
V gene: TRBV13
D gene: -
CDR3 protein: CASSLGREIEQYF
CDR3 DNA: TGTGCCAGCAGCTTAGGTCGAGAAATCGAGCAGTACTTC

J gene: TRBJ1-2
clone size: -
V gene: TRBV6-6
D gene: -
CDR3 protein: CASGTARGDGYTF
CDR3 DNA: TGTGCCAGCGGAACAGCCAGGGGAGATGGCTACACCTTC

J gene: TRBJ1-6
clone size: -
V gene: TRBV3-1/TRBV3-2
D gene: -
CDR3 protein: CASSQDIGNSPLHF
CDR3 DNA: TGTGCCAGCAGCCAAGATATCGGAAATTCACCCCTCCACTTT